One and the same sample provided the 9 T cell receptor beta chains below, sequenced in a study of memory CD4+ T cells and cytomegalovirus serostatus. Single viable CD3+CD4+CD8-CD45RO+ cells were sorted as the memory CD4+ T cells. The table came from immunoSEQ multiplex PCR; TCRdb's copy has only in-frame clones and leaves some out. The repertoire has 45,000 to 60,000 clones, around 83% of them found once; the top ten carry approximately 1.9%. The sequenced sample was memory CD4+ T cells from blood. The receptors come from an adult in good health and CMV-seropositive.

V gene TRBV7-2 combines with J gene TRBJ2-7; no clear D. The germline V gene has CDR1 SGHTA and CDR2 FQGNSA. Deletions cut 1 base from V and 2 bases from J, with 9 bases between. This CDR3 has 14 residues. The DNA for the CDR3 is TGTGCCAGCAGCTTAGTTTTGGGTCCCTACGAGCAGTACTTC. Translation: CASSLVLGPYEQYF.

In this sample, this clone turned up once. The chain is built from TRBV10-3 and TRBJ2-7; 8 nucleotides match TRBD1. Germline V gives CDR1 ENHRY, CDR2 SYGVKD. V lost 5 bases, J lost 5 bases, and 17 bases stayed unmatched. The CDR3 sequence is 17 residues long. CDR3 sequence (DNA): TGTGCCATCAGTTTTGGCCTGACTCCGGACAGGGCCCACGAGCAGTACTTC. Translating it yields CAISFGLTPDRAHEQYF.

In this sample, this clone turned up a few times. The genes are TRBV27 and TRBJ1-1; D gene ambiguous. The CDR3 covers 12 residues. Germline CDR1 reads MNHEY; CDR2 reads SMNVEV (reference sequence). Deletions cut 5 bases from V and 1 base from J, with 5 bases between. In DNA form, the CDR3 reads TGTGCCAGCAGTACCGCGAACACTGAAGCTTTCTTT. It specifies CASSTANTEAFF.

The chain carries TRBV4-1 and TRBJ2-1; 13 nucleotides agree with TRBD2. Germline V gene lookup returns CDR1 MGHRA and CDR2 YSYEKL. The CDR3 consists of 16 residues. The V gene end was trimmed by 4 bases and the J gene end by 8 bases; junction bases not matched to a gene: 8. CDR3: CASSRTGTSGDDEQFF. In nucleotides, the CDR3 is TGCGCCAGCAGCCGAACCGGGACTAGCGGGGACGATGAGCAGTTCTTC.

The CDR3 DNA follows: TGTGCCAGCAGACCGCAAATTGGAAACACCATATATTTT. Translating it yields CASRPQIGNTIYF. The chain joins TRBV5-4 to TRBJ1-3; D not certain. The CDR3 spans 13 residues. CDR1 SGHNT and CDR2 YYREEE come from the germline V gene (reference sequence). Between the trimmed V and J ends, which lost 5 bases and 3 bases, there was a span of 9 bases.

V and J are TRBV6-1 and TRBJ2-4, with 7 bases fitting TRBD2. V lost 4 bases, J lost 3 bases, and 12 bases stayed unmatched. Germline V gene lookup returns CDR1 MNHNS and CDR2 SASEGT. The length of the CDR3 is 17 residues. The CDR3 nucleotides are TGTGCCAGCAGTGCCTCTCCTCGGGGAGGGAACAAAAACATTCAGTACTTC. This sequence encodes CASSASPRGGNKNIQYF.

A few counts support this clone. The chain recombines TRBV25-1 with TRBJ2-2; D remains unclear. Trimming pared 8 bases from V and 5 bases from J, leaving 9 bases between. The germline CDR1 and CDR2 sequences are MGHDK and SYGVNS. This CDR3 has 12 amino acids. The CDR3 is CASWGFTGELFF. The CDR3 region has the DNA TGTGCCAGCTGGGGTTTTACCGGGGAGCTGTTTTTT. Variable domain in full (rest from reference TRBV25-1 and TRBJ2-2): EADIYQTPRYLVIGTGKKITLECSQTMGHDKMYWYQQDPGMELHLIHYSYGVNSTEKGDLSSESTVSRIRTEHFPLTLESARPSHTSQYLCASWGFTGELFFGEGSRLTVL.

The chain joins TRBV7-9 to TRBJ2-6; D is uncertain. Germline assignment: CDR1 SEHNR and CDR2 FQNEAQ (reference sequence). The ends were cut back, 3 bases at V and 1 base at J, with 7 bases in the middle. The CDR3 totals 15 residues. In nucleotides, the CDR3 is TGTGCCAGCAGCTTCAGTGGTTCTGGGGCCAACGTCCTGACTTTC. Protein sequence: CASSFSGSGANVLTF.

The chain is built from TRBV27 and TRBJ2-1; a weak D match, TRBD2 (6 bases). Between the trimmed V and J ends, which lost 5 bases and 2 bases, there was a span of 10 bases. This CDR3 contains 14 residues. Per germline, CDR1 MNHEY and CDR2 SMNVEV (reference sequence). The CDR3 spells CASSKLAPYNEQFF. CDR3 nucleotides: TGTGCCAGCAGTAAACTAGCCCCCTACAATGAGCAGTTCTTC.